The source of this T cell receptor beta chain is a study of identical twins. Study-wide points: Sharing of beta out-of-frame sequences by twins showed a weaker excess.

A universal primer site was created by template switching, with the cDNA bearing unique molecular identifiers. TCRdb redid the calling of the 5' RACE reads with MiXCR, one entry per CDR3 protein. Of 550,000 to 700,000 distinct CDR3 sequences listed, 21% were seen once; the top ten hold over 4%. The CDR3 runs 14 residues. The V gene's germline CDR1 is DFQATT and CDR2 SNEGSKA (reference sequence). V gave up 5 bases and J gave up 9 bases, with 20 bases separating them. This clonotype was recorded at least ten times. What it binds is not known. These data were also filed under a second study, of T cells expressing NK-cell markers. Per that paper: HCMV specificity of the expanded NKG2C+ T cell clones stayed unclear.

The chain recombines TRBV20-1 with TRBJ2-1, with D tentatively TRBD1 (7 bases). The sequence was obtained from a woman aged 18 to 35 in good health. Sequencing was carried out using PBMCs. The CDR3 DNA reads as TGCAGTGCTGACCCAGGGGGGACCAGGGGTGAGCAGTTCTTC. Protein: CSADPGGTRGEQFF.